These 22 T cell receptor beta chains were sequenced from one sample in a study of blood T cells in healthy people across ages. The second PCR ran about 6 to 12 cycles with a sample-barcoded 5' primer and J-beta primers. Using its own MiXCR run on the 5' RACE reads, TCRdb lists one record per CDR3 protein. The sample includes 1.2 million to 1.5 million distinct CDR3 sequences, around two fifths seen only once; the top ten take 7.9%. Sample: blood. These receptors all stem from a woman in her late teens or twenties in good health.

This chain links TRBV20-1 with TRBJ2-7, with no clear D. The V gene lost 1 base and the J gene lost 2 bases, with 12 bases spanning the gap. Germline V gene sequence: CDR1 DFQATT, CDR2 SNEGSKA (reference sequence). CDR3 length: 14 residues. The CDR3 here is CSARVPGPTYEQYF. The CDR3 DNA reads TGCAGTGCTAGAGTCCCCGGACCCACCTACGAGCAGTACTTC.

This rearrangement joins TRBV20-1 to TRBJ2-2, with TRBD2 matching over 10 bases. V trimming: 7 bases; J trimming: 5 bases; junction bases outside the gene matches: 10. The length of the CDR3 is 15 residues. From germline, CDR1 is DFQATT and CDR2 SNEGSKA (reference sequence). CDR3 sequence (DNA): TGCAGTGTACCTACTAGCGGGACTTTAACCGGGGAGCTGTTTTTT. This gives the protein CSVPTSGTLTGELFF.

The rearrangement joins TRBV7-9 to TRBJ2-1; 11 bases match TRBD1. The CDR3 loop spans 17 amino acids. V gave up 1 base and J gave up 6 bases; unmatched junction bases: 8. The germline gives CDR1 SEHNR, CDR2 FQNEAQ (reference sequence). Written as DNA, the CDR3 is TGTGCCAGCAGCTTAGGGGCAGGGACAGGGGGGCTCAATGAGCAGTTCTTC. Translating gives CASSLGAGTGGLNEQFF.

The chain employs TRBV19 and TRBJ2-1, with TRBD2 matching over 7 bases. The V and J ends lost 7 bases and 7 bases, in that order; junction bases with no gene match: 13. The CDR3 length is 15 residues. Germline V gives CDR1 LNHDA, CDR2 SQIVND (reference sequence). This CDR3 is CASTPSGIGWNEQFF. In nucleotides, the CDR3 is TGTGCCAGTACCCCAAGCGGGATAGGGTGGAATGAGCAGTTCTTC. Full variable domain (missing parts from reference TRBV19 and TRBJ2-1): DGGITQSPKYLFRKEGQNVTLSCEQNLNHDAMYWYRQDPGQGLRLIYYSQIVNDFQKGDIAEGYSVSREKKESFPLTVTSAQKNPTAFYLCASTPSGIGWNEQFFGPGTRLTVL.

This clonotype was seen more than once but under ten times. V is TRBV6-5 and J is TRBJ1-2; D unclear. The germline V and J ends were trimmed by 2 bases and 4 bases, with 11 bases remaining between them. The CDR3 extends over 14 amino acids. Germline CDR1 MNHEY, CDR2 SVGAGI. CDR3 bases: TGTGCCAGCAGTTACCGCCAGGCGAGCTATGGCTACACCTTC. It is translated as CASSYRQASYGYTF.

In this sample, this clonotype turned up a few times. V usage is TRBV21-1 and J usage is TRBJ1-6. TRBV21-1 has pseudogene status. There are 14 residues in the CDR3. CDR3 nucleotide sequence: TGTGCCAGCAGCAAATTCAGTCGGGATTCACCCCTCCACTTT. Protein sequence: CASSKFSRDSPLHF.

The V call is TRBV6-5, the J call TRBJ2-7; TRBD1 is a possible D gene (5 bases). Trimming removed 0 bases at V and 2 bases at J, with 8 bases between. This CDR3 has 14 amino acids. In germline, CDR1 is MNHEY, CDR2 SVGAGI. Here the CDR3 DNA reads TGTGCCAGCAGTTACTCGTCGACAGCCTACGAGCAGTACTTC. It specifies CASSYSSTAYEQYF.

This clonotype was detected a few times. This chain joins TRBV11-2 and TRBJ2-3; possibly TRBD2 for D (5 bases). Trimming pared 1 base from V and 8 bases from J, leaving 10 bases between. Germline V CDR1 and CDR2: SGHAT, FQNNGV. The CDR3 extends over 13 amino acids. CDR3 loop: CASSLVARVTQYF. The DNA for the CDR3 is TGTGCCAGCAGCTTAGTCGCGCGGGTTACGCAGTATTTT.

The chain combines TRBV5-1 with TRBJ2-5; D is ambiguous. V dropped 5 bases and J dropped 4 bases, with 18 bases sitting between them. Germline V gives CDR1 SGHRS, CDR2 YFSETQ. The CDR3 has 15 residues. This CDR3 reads CASSSPSLGLETQYF. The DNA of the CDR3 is TGCGCCAGCAGTTCTCCATCCCTAGGGTTAGAGACCCAGTACTTC.

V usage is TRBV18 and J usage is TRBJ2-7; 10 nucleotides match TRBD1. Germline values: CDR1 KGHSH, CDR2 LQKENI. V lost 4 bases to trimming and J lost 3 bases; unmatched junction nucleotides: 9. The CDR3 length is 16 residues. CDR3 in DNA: TGTGCCAGCTCACTGGGACAGGGGTTGAGTAGCTACGAGCAGTACTTC. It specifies CASSLGQGLSSYEQYF.

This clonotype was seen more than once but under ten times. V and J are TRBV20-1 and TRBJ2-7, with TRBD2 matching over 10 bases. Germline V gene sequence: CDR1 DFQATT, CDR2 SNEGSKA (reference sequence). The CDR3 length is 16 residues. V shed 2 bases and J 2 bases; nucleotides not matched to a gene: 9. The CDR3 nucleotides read TGCAGTGCTAGACGGCTAGCGGGGGACCCCACCTACGAGCAGTACTTC. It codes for CSARRLAGDPTYEQYF.

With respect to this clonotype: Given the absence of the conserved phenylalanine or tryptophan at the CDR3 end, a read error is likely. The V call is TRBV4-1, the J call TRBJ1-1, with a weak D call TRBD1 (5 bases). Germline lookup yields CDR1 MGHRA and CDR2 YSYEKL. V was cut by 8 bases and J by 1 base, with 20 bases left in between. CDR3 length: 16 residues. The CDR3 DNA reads TGCGCCAGCTCTATGAATACGGGCGGGACGAACACTGAAGCTTTCGTT. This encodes CASSMNTGGTNTEAFV.

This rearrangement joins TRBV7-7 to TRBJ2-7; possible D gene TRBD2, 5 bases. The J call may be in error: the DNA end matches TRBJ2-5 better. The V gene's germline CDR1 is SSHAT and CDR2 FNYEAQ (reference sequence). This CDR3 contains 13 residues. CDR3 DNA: TGTTCTAGCAGCTTAGGTAGTAAAGAGACCCAGTACTTC. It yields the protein CSSSLGSKETQYF.

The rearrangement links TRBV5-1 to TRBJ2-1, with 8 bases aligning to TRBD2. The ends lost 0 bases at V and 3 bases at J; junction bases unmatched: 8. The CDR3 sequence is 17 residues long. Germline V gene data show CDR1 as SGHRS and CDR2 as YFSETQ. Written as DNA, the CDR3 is TGCGCCAGCAGCTTGGTGGCGGGAGGACCTATCTACAATGAGCAGTTCTTC. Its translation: CASSLVAGGPIYNEQFF. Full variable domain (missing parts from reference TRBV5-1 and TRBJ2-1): KAGVTQTPRYLIKTRGQQVTLSCSPISGHRSVSWYQQTPGQGLQFLFEYFSETQRNKGNFPGRFSGRQFSNSRSEMNVSTLELGDSALYLCASSLVAGGPIYNEQFFGPGTRLTVL.

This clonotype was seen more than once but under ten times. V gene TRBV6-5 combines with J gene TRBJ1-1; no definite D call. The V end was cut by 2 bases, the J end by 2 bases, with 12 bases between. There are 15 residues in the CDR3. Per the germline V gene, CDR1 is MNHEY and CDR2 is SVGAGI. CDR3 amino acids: CASSYAQLTNTEAFF. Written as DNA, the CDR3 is TGTGCCAGCAGTTACGCACAGTTAACCAACACTGAAGCTTTCTTT.

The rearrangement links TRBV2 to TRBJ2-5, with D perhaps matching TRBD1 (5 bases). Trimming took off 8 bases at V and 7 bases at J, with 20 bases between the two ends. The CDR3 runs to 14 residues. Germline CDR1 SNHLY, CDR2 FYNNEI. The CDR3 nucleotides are TGTGCCAGCGGGGTAAAGACAGTCGGTGGGACCCAGTACTTC. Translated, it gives CASGVKTVGGTQYF. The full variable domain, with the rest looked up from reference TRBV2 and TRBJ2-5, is EPEVTQTPSHQVTQMGQEVILRCVPISNHLYFYWYRQILGQKVEFLVSFYNNEISEKSEIFDDQFSVERPDGSNFTLKIRSTKLEDSAMYFCASGVKTVGGTQYFGPGTRLLVL.

The CDR3 bases are TGTGCCAGCAGTGAGCCCACCGGGGAGCTGTTTTTT. It translates to CASSEPTGELFF. The rearrangement uses TRBV2 and TRBJ2-2; D is undetermined. CDR1 and CDR2 from the germline V gene are SNHLY and FYNNEI. V gave up 3 bases and J gave up 4 bases, with 3 bases separating them. The CDR3 is made up of 12 amino acids.

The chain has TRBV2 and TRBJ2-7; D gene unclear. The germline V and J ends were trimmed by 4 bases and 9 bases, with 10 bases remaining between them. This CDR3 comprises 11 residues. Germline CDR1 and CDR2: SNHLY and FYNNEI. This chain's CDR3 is CASSGMRGQYF. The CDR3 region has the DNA TGTGCCAGCAGTGGGATGAGAGGGCAGTACTTC.

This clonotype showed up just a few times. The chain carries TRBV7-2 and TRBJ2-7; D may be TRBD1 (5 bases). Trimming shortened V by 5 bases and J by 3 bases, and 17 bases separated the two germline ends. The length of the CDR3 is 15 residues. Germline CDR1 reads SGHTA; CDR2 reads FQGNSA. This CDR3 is CASSDPTGTVYEQYF. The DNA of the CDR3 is TGTGCCAGCAGCGACCCAACAGGTACCGTCTACGAGCAGTACTTC.

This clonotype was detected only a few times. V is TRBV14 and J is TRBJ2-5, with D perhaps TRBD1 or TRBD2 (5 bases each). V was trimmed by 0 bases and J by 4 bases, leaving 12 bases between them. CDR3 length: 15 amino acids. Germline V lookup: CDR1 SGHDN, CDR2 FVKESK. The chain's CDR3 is CASSQERGARETQYF. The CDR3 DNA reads TGTGCCAGCAGCCAAGAAAGGGGAGCGAGAGAGACCCAGTACTTC.

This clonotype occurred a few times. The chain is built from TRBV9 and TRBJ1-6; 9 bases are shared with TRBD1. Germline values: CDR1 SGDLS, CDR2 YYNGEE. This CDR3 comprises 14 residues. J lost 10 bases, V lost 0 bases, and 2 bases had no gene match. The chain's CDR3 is CASSVGDRVSPLHF. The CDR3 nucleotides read TGTGCCAGCAGCGTAGGGGACAGGGTATCACCCCTCCACTTT.

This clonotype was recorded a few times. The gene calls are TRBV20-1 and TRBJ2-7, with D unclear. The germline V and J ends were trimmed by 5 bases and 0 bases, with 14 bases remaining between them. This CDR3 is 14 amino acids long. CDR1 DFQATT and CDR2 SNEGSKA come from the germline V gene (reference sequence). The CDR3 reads CSAPRRRSSYEQYF. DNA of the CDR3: TGCAGTGCTCCCCGAAGACGGTCCTCCTACGAGCAGTACTTC.